This passage covers 14 T cell receptor beta chains from one sample sequenced in a study of cytomegalovirus exposure and HLA in healthy donors. In the PCR, 60 Vbeta and 13 Jbeta primers were used. Profiling relied on immunoSEQ multiplex PCR, and the TCRdb table lists in-frame clones only, not all of them. There are tens of thousands of clones in the sample; around 72% occur only once, and around 10% lies in the top ten. Sequences were obtained from PBMCs. These receptors all come from a woman aged 40 to 50 in good health and CMV-seropositive.

The V gene is TRBV19, the J gene TRBJ1-5; D possibly corresponds to TRBD1 (6 bases). The CDR3 is 13 residues long. Between the trimmed V and J ends, which lost 8 bases and 7 bases, there was a span of 15 bases. Germline CDR1 LNHDA, CDR2 SQIVND (reference sequence). CDR3 nucleotides: TGTGCCAGTTCGATGGGGGCGCGCCAGCCCCAGCATTTT. Protein sequence: CASSMGARQPQHF.

The V and J genes are TRBV7-6 and TRBJ2-5, with 7 bases that match TRBD1. The CDR3 totals 15 residues. The germline V gene encodes CDR1 SGHVS and CDR2 FNYEAQ. The ends lost 5 bases at V and 0 bases at J; junction bases unmatched: 6. The CDR3, as DNA: TGTGCCAGCAGCATAGGGGGCACTAACCAAGAGACCCAGTACTTC. This gives the protein CASSIGGTNQETQYF.

The V gene is TRBV2, the J gene TRBJ2-3; possible D gene TRBD2, 6 bases. This CDR3 contains 14 residues. The germline CDR1 and CDR2 sequences are SNHLY and FYNNEI. Trimming shortened V by 6 bases and J by 3 bases, and 13 bases separated the two germline ends. CDR3 amino acids: CASRRDFLTDTQYF. The CDR3 nucleotides read TGTGCCAGCAGGAGGGACTTCTTGACAGATACGCAGTATTTT.

By proportion, this clone is medium-sized (0.01 to 0.1%). CDR3 in DNA: TGCGCCAGCAGTGAGTCGGGGAGGACTGAAGCTTTCTTT. It yields the protein CASSESGRTEAFF. The rearrangement joins TRBV10-1 to TRBJ1-1; D gene uncertain. Germline assignment: CDR1 WNHNN and CDR2 SYGVQD (reference sequence). The CDR3 contains 13 residues. The V end was cut by 0 bases, the J end by 5 bases, with 7 bases between.

The chain joins TRBV5-4 to TRBJ2-1, with a possible D match to TRBD2 (5 bases). The germline V gene has CDR1 SGHNT and CDR2 YYREEE (reference sequence). Trimming cost V 0 bases and J 8 bases, with 12 bases left between them. This CDR3 contains 14 residues. CDR3 coding DNA: TGTGCCAGCAGCTTGGCGGGGAGACGGGATGAGCAGTTCTTC. As protein: CASSLAGRRDEQFF.

This clone was seen just once. The chain links TRBV5-1 to TRBJ2-3; TRBD2 matches at 8 bases. V lost 3 bases, J lost 2 bases, and 8 bases stayed unmatched. Germline values: CDR1 SGHRS, CDR2 YFSETQ. There are 16 residues in the CDR3. CDR3 region: CASSSGGGGTTDTQYF. The CDR3 DNA sequence: TGCGCCAGCAGCTCGGGCGGCGGGGGGACCACAGATACGCAGTATTTT.

V is TRBV2 and J is TRBJ2-4; 13 bases match TRBD2. Germline trimming cut 6 bases from V and 3 bases from J; bases unmatched to any gene: 8. The CDR3 sequence is 17 residues long. Germline V gene lookup returns CDR1 SNHLY and CDR2 FYNNEI. The CDR3 loop reads CASSALGLAGDKNIQYF. As DNA, the CDR3 is TGTGCCAGCAGCGCCCTCGGACTAGCGGGGGACAAAAACATTCAGTACTTC.

The gene calls are TRBV19 and TRBJ1-1, with 7 bases aligning to TRBD1. After removal of 11 bases from V and 6 bases from J, the junction contained 15 bases not matched to a gene. The germline V gene encodes CDR1 LNHDA and CDR2 SQIVND (reference sequence). The CDR3 length is 14 residues. CDR3 DNA: TGTGCCGTTAAAGGGCGGACAGGACCAGCTGAAGCTTTCTTT. Protein product: CAVKGRTGPAEAFF.

DNA of the CDR3: TGCAGCGTTGTTAACTCTGGAAACACCATATATTTT. As protein: CSVVNSGNTIYF. The V gene is TRBV29-1, the J gene TRBJ1-3; D unclear. The CDR3 is 12 residues long. Trimming shortened V by 4 bases and J by 0 bases, and 4 bases separated the two germline ends. In germline, CDR1 is SQVTM, CDR2 ANQGSEA.

The chain recombines TRBV6-5 with TRBJ2-5, with D maybe TRBD2 (6 bases). The CDR3 covers 12 residues. Germline V gives CDR1 MNHEY, CDR2 SVGAGI. The V gene lost 6 bases and the J gene lost 9 bases, with 14 bases spanning the gap. The CDR3 is CASSRQEGPQYF. CDR3 in DNA: TGTGCCAGCAGCCGCCAGGAGGGGCCCCAGTACTTC.

The chain links TRBV10-1 to TRBJ2-7; 14 bases map to TRBD2. V gave up 6 bases and J gave up 0 bases; unmatched junction bases: 7. Germline-derived CDR1 and CDR2 are WNHNN and SYGVQD (reference sequence). The CDR3 length is 17 residues. Here the CDR3 DNA reads TGCGCCAGCAGCCCCGGGACTAGCGGGGGAAGCTCCTACGAGCAGTACTTC. Translation: CASSPGTSGGSSYEQYF.

This clone was detected many times. The genes are TRBV4-2 and TRBJ1-4; 7 bases are a match to TRBD1. Germline assignment: CDR1 LGHNA and CDR2 YNFKEQ. The trim removed 4 bases at V and 4 bases at J, leaving 6 bases unmatched. The CDR3 covers 15 residues. The CDR3 loop reads CASSLSRDSNEKLFF. For the CDR3, the DNA is TGTGCCAGCAGCCTCTCCCGGGACAGTAATGAAAAACTGTTTTTT.

The genes are TRBV14 and TRBJ2-1; 10 nucleotides agree with TRBD2. Trimming took 2 bases from V and 4 from J; bases not matched to a gene: 5. This CDR3 contains 16 residues. Looked up from germline, CDR1 is SGHDN and CDR2 is FVKESK. CDR3 region: CASSQHSGGTYNEQFF. DNA of the CDR3: TGTGCCAGCAGCCAACATAGCGGGGGGACATACAATGAGCAGTTCTTC.

The J gene is TRBJ2-7, the V gene TRBV5-1, with 9 bases that match TRBD1. J was trimmed by 6 bases and V by 7 bases; bases with no gene match: 11. The CDR3 is made up of 14 amino acids. Germline CDR1 and CDR2: SGHRS and YFSETQ. CDR3 bases: TGCGCCAGCCATCCGGGACAGGGATGTCGCGAGCAGTACTTC. Amino acid sequence: CASHPGQGCREQYF.